This TCR beta chain originates from a study of graft-versus-host responses after intestinal transplantation. Study background: Multivisceral, liver-intestinal, or isolated intestinal grafts were transplanted into recipients. The whole recipient group had anti-thymocyte globulin induction followed by tacrolimus and steroids for roughly 3 years.

Whole-study results and caveats: An association linked early post-transplant HvG declines with peak circulating GvH clone levels. GvH clones turned up in recipient marrow; some had shown up first in ileum or blood.

Sequencing was performed with immunoSEQ multiplex PCR; in TCRdb, only in-frame clones are kept and a portion is missing. The data contain roughly 100,000 clones, roughly 87% of them singletons. Details on this clone: Its antigen is not identified.

This specimen consisted of unstimulated CD4+ T cells sorted from spleen or lymph node cells, obtained before intestinal transplant. This receptor was identified in a human donor who received an intestinal transplant.

The CDR3 bases are TGTGCCAGCAGTCCAAGACTAGCGGGATCCTACGAGCAGTACTTC. It specifies CASSPRLAGSYEQYF. The chain recombines TRBV2 with TRBJ2-7; TRBD2 aligns across 11 bases. This CDR3 spans 15 amino acids. CDR1 is SNHLY, CDR2 FYNNEI, per germline. The V and J ends lost 5 bases and 1 base, in that order; junction bases with no gene match: 4. Full variable domain (rest looked up from reference TRBV2 and TRBJ2-7): EPEVTQTPSHQVTQMGQEVILRCVPISNHLYFYWYRQILGQKVEFLVSFYNNEISEKSEIFDDQFSVERPDGSNFTLKIRSTKLEDSAMYFCASSPRLAGSYEQYFGPGTRLTVT.